One sample yielded the 25 T cell receptor beta chains listed below, sequenced in a study of T cells after yellow fever vaccination. MiXCR was run by TCRdb on the 5' RACE reads, yielding one entry per CDR3 protein. The profile shows about 350,000 distinct CDR3 sequences, around an eighth of them singletons. Specimen: CD4+ T cells sorted from PBMCs, collected 15 days after the yellow fever booster vaccination. The receptor set was obtained from a man aged 18 to 35 who received the YFV17D yellow fever vaccine.

This clonotype appeared a few times. As DNA, the CDR3 is TGTGCCAGCAGTTACTCGTGGGGAGGAGGGACTGAAGCTTTCTTT. The encoded protein is CASSYSWGGGTEAFF. The V and J genes are TRBV6-5 and TRBJ1-1; D is uncertain. Trimming shortened V by 0 bases and J by 5 bases, and 13 bases separated the two germline ends. Per germline, CDR1 MNHEY and CDR2 SVGAGI. This CDR3 region has 15 residues.

The chain employs TRBV6-5 and TRBJ1-2; D ambiguous. Germline assignment: CDR1 MNHEY and CDR2 SVGAGI. Trimming shortened V by 6 bases and J by 4 bases, and 12 bases separated the two germline ends. The CDR3 has 13 amino acids. The CDR3 DNA reads TGTGCCAGCAGGAACAGCGGATTCTATGGCTACACCTTC. It specifies CASRNSGFYGYTF.

J is TRBJ2-3 and V is TRBV5-1, with 7 bases fitting TRBD1. V shed 7 bases, J shed 1 base, and the junction held 12 bases outside the gene matches. CDR3 length: 16 amino acids. Germline V gene data show CDR1 as SGHRS and CDR2 as YFSETQ. CDR3 in amino acids: CASGGARGRGTDTQYF. The CDR3, as DNA: TGCGCCAGCGGGGGAGCCAGGGGGAGAGGCACAGATACGCAGTATTTT.

This clonotype was counted a few times. V gene TRBV29-1 combines with J gene TRBJ2-7; 9 bases are shared with TRBD1. This CDR3 spans 15 amino acids. Germline-derived CDR1 and CDR2 are SQVTM and ANQGSEA. With 0 bases clipped from V and 5 bases from J, the junction kept 8 bases outside the gene matches. CDR3 DNA: TGCAGCGTTGAAGATCGGGGGACAGGGTCTCACGAGCAGTACTTC. Translating it yields CSVEDRGTGSHEQYF.

This clonotype was seen a handful of times. The genes are TRBV25-1 and TRBJ2-1; D is possibly TRBD1 or TRBD2 (6 bases each). From germline, CDR1 is MGHDK and CDR2 SYGVNS. V was trimmed by 2 bases and J by 3 bases, leaving 11 bases between them. This CDR3 is 15 amino acids long. This CDR3 is CASSENRGLYNEQFF. CDR3 nucleotides: TGTGCCAGCAGTGAAAACCGGGGGCTCTACAATGAGCAGTTCTTC.

This chain joins TRBV7-2 and TRBJ2-1; the D call may be TRBD1 or TRBD2 (5 bases each). In germline, CDR1 is SGHTA, CDR2 FQGNSA. This CDR3 spans 13 amino acids. The V and J ends lost 6 bases and 7 bases respectively, with 13 bases between them. The CDR3 is CASRVGTTNEQFF. The CDR3 DNA reads as TGTGCCAGCAGAGTCGGGACGACGAATGAGCAGTTCTTC.

This clonotype was counted many times. The chain carries TRBV12-3 or TRBV12-4 and TRBJ2-3; a possible D gene is TRBD2 (5 bases). The V gene lost 2 bases and the J gene lost 4 bases, with 7 bases spanning the gap. The CDR3 loop spans 13 amino acids. CDR3 bases: TGTGCCAGCAGTTTATGGGGAGCAGATACGCAGTATTTT. Residues: CASSLWGADTQYF.

This clonotype was counted a few times. This chain connects TRBV5-1 to TRBJ2-1; 7 nucleotides match TRBD1. Per the germline V gene, CDR1 is SGHRS and CDR2 is YFSETQ. V gave up 1 base and J gave up 7 bases; unmatched junction bases: 5. This CDR3 region has 14 residues. CDR3 sequence reads: CASSLRQGGNEQFF. CDR3 bases: TGCGCCAGCAGCTTGCGACAGGGTGGAAATGAGCAGTTCTTC.

CDR3 nucleotide sequence: TGTGCCAGCAGCTTATTAGCAGGGGGCGCGACTGAAGCTTTCTTT. It translates to CASSLLAGGATEAFF. The gene calls are TRBV7-2 and TRBJ1-1, with TRBD1 matching 8 bases. The V and J ends lost 2 bases and 5 bases, in that order; junction bases with no gene match: 7. The CDR3 extends over 15 amino acids. CDR1 is SGHTA and CDR2 is FQGNSA in the germline V gene.

There are a few counts of this clonotype. V gene TRBV20-1 combines with J gene TRBJ2-3; 8 bases fit TRBD2. Unmatched junction bases numbered 0, after V lost 4 bases and J lost 3 bases. This CDR3 has 12 residues. Germline loops: CDR1 DFQATT, CDR2 SNEGSKA (reference sequence). The CDR3 spells CSATGGTDTQYF. CDR3 nucleotide sequence: TGCAGTGCTACGGGGGGGACAGATACGCAGTATTTT.

V usage is TRBV5-5 and J usage is TRBJ2-5; D may correspond to TRBD1 or TRBD2 (5 bases each). V lost 6 bases to trimming and J lost 1 base, with 13 bases between them. CDR3 length: 14 amino acids. Germline-derived CDR1 and CDR2 are SGHKS and YYEKEE (reference sequence). CDR3 sequence (DNA): TGTGCCAGCACCCGTTCGGGGCCCCAAGAGACCCAGTACTTC. It translates to CASTRSGPQETQYF.

This clonotype was found a few times. This chain connects TRBV20-1 to TRBJ2-7; 10 nucleotides align to TRBD2. The germline V gene has CDR1 DFQATT and CDR2 SNEGSKA (reference sequence). The CDR3 runs to 14 residues. Trimming at V came to 6 bases and at J to 0 bases, leaving 5 bases not matched to a gene. The CDR3 bases are TGCAGTGCAGGTCTAGCGGGGGACTCCTACGAGCAGTACTTC. This sequence encodes CSAGLAGDSYEQYF.

This clonotype was seen at least ten times. CDR3 residues: CASNAKMGDTEAFF. The CDR3 DNA reads as TGTGCCAGCAATGCTAAGATGGGGGACACTGAAGCTTTCTTT. The rearrangement links TRBV6-5 to TRBJ1-1; D may be TRBD1 (5 bases). V lost 7 bases to trimming and J lost 3 bases, with 15 bases between them. The CDR3 totals 14 residues. The germline V gene encodes CDR1 MNHEY and CDR2 SVGAGI.

This clonotype showed up just a few times. The chain recombines TRBV29-1 with TRBJ1-4; D gene uncertain. From germline, CDR1 is SQVTM and CDR2 ANQGSEA. Trimming pared 7 bases from V and 0 bases from J, leaving 12 bases between. The CDR3 runs to 14 residues. The CDR3 sequence is CSGDTGSTNEKLFF. CDR3 DNA: TGCAGCGGCGACACCGGGTCAACTAATGAAAAACTGTTTTTT.

This clonotype was seen at least ten times. This rearrangement joins TRBV29-1 to TRBJ2-5; D tentatively fits TRBD1 or TRBD2 (5 bases each). V dropped 4 bases and J dropped 2 bases, with 14 bases sitting between them. The CDR3 is 14 residues long. CDR1 is SQVTM, CDR2 ANQGSEA, per germline. The CDR3 is CSVVEGRRQETQYF. CDR3 DNA: TGCAGCGTTGTAGAGGGGCGTCGTCAAGAGACCCAGTACTTC.

This clonotype was recorded at least ten times. The chain recombines TRBV4-3 with TRBJ1-2; 10 bases align to TRBD1. V lost 4 bases, J lost 4 bases, and 0 bases stayed unmatched. The germline gives CDR1 LGHNA, CDR2 YSLEER. The CDR3 loop spans 13 amino acids. The CDR3 reads CASSRTGGYGYTF. The CDR3 DNA sequence: TGCGCCAGCAGCCGGACAGGGGGCTATGGCTACACCTTC.

This clonotype was seen a few times. The chain has TRBV7-2 and TRBJ1-5; D remains ambiguous. V was clipped by 2 bases and J by 7 bases, with 15 bases between them. This CDR3 has 15 residues. CDR1 is SGHTA and CDR2 is FQGNSA in the germline V gene. The CDR3 DNA follows: TGTGCCAGCAGCTTATTGCCAGGTCGTTGGCAGCCCCAGCATTTT. Its translation is CASSLLPGRWQPQHF.

In its sample, this clonotype was seen many times. An end of the junction does not agree with germline; a read error may underlie this. This sequence joins TRBV28 and TRBJ2-5, with TRBD2 matching over 9 bases. Germline loops: CDR1 MDHEN, CDR2 SYDVKM. The CDR3 runs 9 residues. CDR3 protein: CASGSGGDF. Written as DNA, the CDR3 is TGTGCCAGCGGTAGCGGGGGTGACTTC.

V is TRBV20-1 and J is TRBJ1-6; TRBD1 agrees at 7 bases. Trimming at V came to 4 bases and at J to 7 bases, leaving 7 bases not matched to a gene. This CDR3 region has 14 residues. Germline CDR1 reads DFQATT; CDR2 reads SNEGSKA (reference sequence). CDR3 nucleotide sequence: TGCAGTGCTAAGGGCTCAGGGGGGAATTCACCCCTCCACTTT. As protein: CSAKGSGGNSPLHF.

V usage is TRBV27 and J usage is TRBJ2-2; 8 bases fit TRBD2. Per the germline V gene, CDR1 is MNHEY and CDR2 is SMNVEV (reference sequence). Unmatched junction bases numbered 9, after V lost 6 bases and J lost 3 bases. This CDR3 is built from 16 residues. CDR3 region: CASSLLAGWDTGELFF. Written as DNA, the CDR3 is TGTGCCAGCAGCCTCTTAGCGGGGTGGGACACCGGGGAGCTGTTTTTT.

The V and J genes are TRBV4-3 and TRBJ2-1; TRBD1 agrees at 9 bases. After removal of 2 bases from V and 8 bases from J, the junction contained 7 bases not matched to a gene. CDR1 and CDR2 from the germline V gene are LGHNA and YSLEER. The CDR3 loop spans 15 amino acids. CDR3 sequence reads: CASSQQGQGLDEQFF. The CDR3 DNA reads as TGCGCCAGCAGCCAACAGGGACAGGGATTAGATGAGCAGTTCTTC.

This chain connects TRBV7-2 to TRBJ2-7; D possibly corresponds to TRBD1 (6 bases). This CDR3 comprises 13 residues. Germline V gene sequence: CDR1 SGHTA, CDR2 FQGNSA. Trimming took off 5 bases at V and 3 bases at J, with 11 bases between the two ends. The CDR3 protein is CASSPHRDYEQYF. CDR3 nucleotides: TGTGCCAGCAGCCCCCACAGGGACTACGAGCAGTACTTC. The whole variable domain, filled in from reference TRBV7-2 and TRBJ2-7, reads GAGVSQSPSNKVTEKGKDVELRCDPISGHTALYWYRQSLGQGLEFLIYFQGNSAPDKSGLPSDRFSAERTGGSVSTLTIQRTQQEDSAVYLCASSPHRDYEQYFGPGTRLTVT.

This clonotype occurred many times. The chain uses TRBV5-1 and TRBJ2-2; tentative D call: TRBD2 (5 bases). The CDR3 covers 13 residues. Trimming removed 5 bases at V and 8 bases at J, with 13 bases between. Germline V CDR1 and CDR2: SGHRS, YFSETQ. The CDR3 is CASRTGEMGELFF. The CDR3 DNA follows: TGCGCCAGCAGGACCGGGGAGATGGGGGAGCTGTTTTTT.

The chain combines TRBV5-1 with TRBJ2-1, with TRBD1 identical over 10 bases. Germline CDR1 and CDR2: SGHRS and YFSETQ. V was pared by 2 bases and J by 8 bases, with 1 base of the junction left unmatched. The CDR3 contains 13 residues. The CDR3, as DNA: TGCGCCAGCAGCTTAGGACAGGGGGATGAGCAGTTCTTC. Protein product: CASSLGQGDEQFF.

The V gene is TRBV7-2, the J gene TRBJ2-7; 7 nucleotides match TRBD2. In germline, CDR1 is SGHTA, CDR2 FQGNSA. The CDR3 contains 14 residues. After removal of 6 bases from V and 1 base from J, the junction contained 6 bases not matched to a gene. CDR3 sequence reads: CASRVGAGSYEQYF. CDR3 DNA: TGTGCCAGCAGGGTGGGAGCGGGGTCCTACGAGCAGTACTTC.